The 32 T cell receptor beta chains reported below all come from one sample, sequenced in a study of T-cell memory formation after mild COVID-19 (dated by TCRdb to about 2021). Preparation of the library involved 5' RACE. Sequencing was performed on an Illumina NovaSeq 6000. TCRdb trimmed public reads at Q25 via fastp, called clones via MiXCR and kept in-frame beta chains. Rows with a matching CDR3 protein are joined into one entry that keeps the most common DNA and genes. The sample includes roughly 350,000 distinct CDR3 sequences, with around 21% observed a single time. The ten largest clonotypes hold under 15% of the sample. Specimen: PBMCs or a T cell subset sorted from them (not recorded which). The receptors stem from an adult woman who had mild COVID-19 (a few samples of this study predate the infection). The sample titles of this study are shuffled in the database, so cell type and time point are left out; the donor was told from shared clones.

The rearrangement links TRBV2 to TRBJ2-7, with D perhaps TRBD1 (5 bases). Germline assignment: CDR1 SNHLY and CDR2 FYNNEI. There are 15 residues in the CDR3. V was shortened by 0 bases and J by 3 bases, with 12 bases between the two germline ends. The CDR3 region has the DNA TGTGCCAGCAGTGAAGCCCTGGGGCAAATCTACGAGCAGTACTTC. Translating it yields CASSEALGQIYEQYF.

The chain links TRBV15 to TRBJ2-2, with D unresolved. This CDR3 spans 18 amino acids. Germline values: CDR1 LNHNV, CDR2 YYDKDF (reference sequence). Trimming left V 0 bases short and J 2 bases short, with 16 bases between. The CDR3 sequence: CATSRDGTKRQNTGELFF. The CDR3 DNA reads TGTGCCACCAGCAGAGATGGCACTAAACGTCAAAACACCGGGGAGCTGTTTTTT.

The chain joins TRBV6-7 to TRBJ2-7; D is perhaps TRBD1 (5 bases). TRBV6-7 is an open reading frame whose function is uncertain. V lost 7 bases and J lost 3, with 13 bases in between. The CDR3 is made up of 13 amino acids. CDR3 protein: CASNGAGNYEQYF. DNA of the CDR3: TGTGCCAGCAATGGGGCAGGGAACTACGAGCAGTACTTC.

This clonotype was recorded a few times. The V call is TRBV20-1, the J call TRBJ1-2; D gene unclear. The V gene's germline CDR1 is DFQATT and CDR2 SNEGSKA (reference sequence). Trimming stripped 0 bases from V and 7 bases from J, with 15 bases between. The CDR3 extends over 14 amino acids. CDR3 region: CSARDSRGIGGYTF. The CDR3 region has the DNA TGCAGTGCTAGAGATAGTCGCGGGATCGGTGGCTACACCTTC.

This clonotype was found a few times. The chain carries TRBV4-1 and TRBJ2-1, with 12 bases aligning to TRBD2. CDR1 is MGHRA, CDR2 YSYEKL, per germline. The length of the CDR3 is 16 residues. Trimming cost V 0 bases and J 9 bases; bases outside gene matches: 6. CDR3 loop: CASSQDLAGGHGEQFF. Written as DNA, the CDR3 is TGCGCCAGCAGCCAAGACCTAGCGGGGGGGCATGGTGAGCAGTTCTTC.

This chain joins TRBV7-8 and TRBJ2-3, with no clear D. Germline V gives CDR1 SGHVS, CDR2 FQNEAQ. This CDR3 spans 16 amino acids. V was clipped by 5 bases and J by 1 base, with 16 bases between them. The CDR3 region is CASSPHTRTRTDTQYF. CDR3 coding DNA: TGTGCCAGCAGCCCACACACCCGAACACGCACAGATACGCAGTATTTT.

The rearrangement joins TRBV27 to TRBJ2-7; no firm D call. The ends were cut back, 5 bases at V and 2 bases at J, with 13 bases in the middle. CDR1 and CDR2 from the germline V gene are MNHEY and SMNVEV (reference sequence). The CDR3 spans 14 residues. The CDR3 DNA sequence: TGTGCCAGCAGTACGACCGTTTCCCCCTACGAGCAGTACTTC. Its protein is CASSTTVSPYEQYF.

This clonotype was detected ten times or more. The V call is TRBV10-3, the J call TRBJ2-7; maybe TRBD1 (6 bases). Germline V lookup: CDR1 ENHRY, CDR2 SYGVKD. Between the trimmed V and J ends, which lost 8 bases and 3 bases, there was a span of 11 bases. The CDR3 length is 12 residues. The CDR3 DNA sequence: TGTGCCATCGGGGGCACTATCTACGAGCAGTACTTC. It codes for CAIGGTIYEQYF.

This clonotype turned up a few times. CDR3 loop: CASSQAQGATNEKLFF. CDR3 sequence (DNA): TGCGCCAGCAGCCAAGCTCAGGGGGCAACTAATGAAAAACTGTTTTTT. The J gene is TRBJ1-4, the V gene TRBV4-1; 7 bases map to TRBD1. J lost 0 bases, V lost 1 base, and 2 bases had no gene match. The CDR3 is 16 amino acids. The germline CDR1 and CDR2 sequences are MGHRA and YSYEKL.

V and J are TRBV7-3 and TRBJ1-1; the D is unclear. The CDR3 length is 13 residues. Trimming removed 1 base at V and 7 bases at J, with 10 bases between. Per the germline V gene, CDR1 is SGHTA and CDR2 is FQGTGA. The CDR3 region has the DNA TGTGCCAGCAGCTTAAGAGACAAAAGTGAAGCTTTCTTT. Protein sequence: CASSLRDKSEAFF.

J is TRBJ2-7 and V is TRBV25-1; possibly TRBD1 for D (5 bases). CDR3 length equals 14 residues. CDR1 is MGHDK and CDR2 is SYGVNS in the germline V gene. V shed 1 base and J shed 5 bases, with 12 bases lying between them. The CDR3 sequence: CASSESGSVDEQYF. CDR3 DNA sequence: TGTGCCAGCAGTGAATCAGGGTCGGTAGACGAGCAGTACTTC.

The sample holds a few counts of this clonotype. The chain links TRBV12-3 or TRBV12-4 to TRBJ2-2; 8 bases are a match to TRBD2. The CDR3 length is 16 residues. Losses at the gene ends were 5 bases for V and 4 bases for J; bases not matched to a gene: 9. The CDR3 DNA reads as TGTGCCAGCAGTCTGGGTTTACTAGCGGCCACCGGGGAGCTGTTTTTT. Amino acid sequence: CASSLGLLAATGELFF.

The chain has TRBV7-2 and TRBJ2-3, with D tentatively TRBD1 (6 bases). V was cut by 4 bases and J by 0 bases, with 14 bases left in between. CDR1 is SGHTA, CDR2 FQGNSA, per germline. This CDR3 is built from 16 residues. The CDR3 nucleotides read TGTGCCAGCAGCTCAATCGGGACATTGAGCACAGATACGCAGTATTTT. It specifies CASSSIGTLSTDTQYF. Drawing the rest from reference TRBV7-2 and TRBJ2-3, the complete variable domain is GAGVSQSPSNKVTEKGKDVELRCDPISGHTALYWYRQSLGQGLEFLIYFQGNSAPDKSGLPSDRFSAERTGGSVSTLTIQRTQQEDSAVYLCASSSIGTLSTDTQYFGPGTRLTVL.

J is TRBJ2-3 and V is TRBV12-3 or TRBV12-4; no definite D call. V shed 5 bases and J shed 1 base, with 10 bases lying between them. This CDR3 has 14 amino acids. The CDR3 protein is CASSPLRRTDTQYF. The CDR3 coding sequence is TGTGCCAGCAGTCCTCTCCGGCGCACAGATACGCAGTATTTT.

This clonotype showed up just a few times. The chain uses TRBV2 and TRBJ2-7; possibly TRBD1 or TRBD2 for D (5 bases each). The CDR3 extends over 14 amino acids. Germline CDR1 reads SNHLY; CDR2 reads FYNNEI. Trimming shortened V by 4 bases and J by 2 bases, and 12 bases separated the two germline ends. The CDR3 spells CASSGQGPAYEQYF. As DNA, the CDR3 is TGTGCCAGCAGTGGTCAGGGACCCGCCTACGAGCAGTACTTC.

This chain uses TRBV9 with TRBJ2-7; TRBD1 or TRBD2 may be the D gene (5 bases each). Germline V gives CDR1 SGDLS, CDR2 YYNGEE. This CDR3 region has 13 residues. V dropped 0 bases and J dropped 5 bases, with 9 bases sitting between them. Written as DNA, the CDR3 is TGTGCCAGCAGCGTAGGGGTGGGACACGAGCAGTACTTC. This encodes CASSVGVGHEQYF.

This chain uses TRBV12-3 or TRBV12-4 with TRBJ2-5; a weak D match, TRBD2 (6 bases). V lost 6 bases, J lost 5 bases, and 16 bases lay in between. The CDR3 has 14 residues. For the CDR3, the DNA is TGTGCCAGCAGCCCGGAGGGCCGATTGGAGACCCAGTACTTC. As protein: CASSPEGRLETQYF.

This clonotype appeared a few times. The chain employs TRBV3-1 and TRBJ1-4; TRBD1 matches at 8 bases. With V trimmed by 6 bases and J by 5 bases, 5 bases remained unmatched. CDR1 is LGHDT, CDR2 YNNKEL, per germline (reference sequence). CDR3 length: 14 residues. CDR3 loop: CASSAQGANEKLFF. DNA of the CDR3: TGTGCCAGCAGTGCCCAGGGGGCGAATGAAAAACTGTTTTTT.

The chain links TRBV6-2 or TRBV6-3 to TRBJ2-3; D gene ambiguous. V was pared by 2 bases and J by 0 bases, with 24 bases between. Germline CDR1 is MNHEY and CDR2 is SVGEGT. This CDR3 region has 20 residues. CDR3 coding DNA: TGTGCCAGCAGTTACCCCCCGCCGGTGGAGCTCCACACTAGCACAGATACGCAGTATTTT. Translation gives CASSYPPPVELHTSTDTQYF.

The V gene is TRBV24-1, the J gene TRBJ1-5; D gene ambiguous. CDR1 and CDR2 from the germline V gene are KGHDR and SFDVKD. The CDR3 covers 14 residues. V was pared by 3 bases and J by 3 bases, with 8 bases between. The CDR3 sequence: CATSDHGPNQPQHF. DNA of the CDR3: TGTGCCACCAGTGATCACGGACCCAATCAGCCCCAGCATTTT.

The genes are TRBV12-3 or TRBV12-4 and TRBJ2-5; weak D call: TRBD1 (5 bases). This CDR3 comprises 11 residues. V lost 2 bases and J lost 9, with 7 bases in between. Here the CDR3 DNA reads TGTGCCAGCAGTTTAAAGACAGCCCAGTACTTC. Its translation is CASSLKTAQYF.

The sample holds a few counts of this clonotype. This CDR3 is CASSAGPGGTDTQYF. DNA for the CDR3: TGTGCCAGCAGCGCCGGGCCCGGAGGCACAGATACGCAGTATTTT. The chain employs TRBV9 and TRBJ2-3; no definite D call. V gave up 3 bases and J gave up 1 base, with 12 bases separating them. The CDR3 contains 15 residues. Germline loops: CDR1 SGDLS, CDR2 YYNGEE.

This clonotype came up a few times. V usage is TRBV7-6 and J usage is TRBJ2-5; 7 positions match TRBD1. The CDR3 consists of 15 residues. Germline loops: CDR1 SGHVS, CDR2 FNYEAQ. The junction had 10 bases not matched to a gene; V was cut back by 4 bases and J by 5 bases. CDR3 region: CASSSPWGQMETQYF. CDR3 DNA: TGTGCCAGCAGCTCCCCGTGGGGACAGATGGAGACCCAGTACTTC. The variable domain in full, with the rest retrieved from reference TRBV7-6 and TRBJ2-5, is GAGVSQSPRYKVTKRGQDVALRCDPISGHVSLYWYRQALGQGPEFLTYFNYEAQQDKSGLPNDRFSAERPEGSISTLTIQRTEQRDSAMYRCASSSPWGQMETQYFGPGTRLLVL.

The chain joins TRBV12-3 or TRBV12-4 to TRBJ2-5, with 7 bases that match TRBD1. The CDR3 extends over 15 amino acids. With 6 bases clipped from V and 3 bases from J, the junction kept 10 bases outside the gene matches. The CDR3 reads CASSFYRDSEETQYF. CDR3 nucleotide sequence: TGTGCCAGCAGCTTTTATCGGGACAGCGAAGAGACCCAGTACTTC.

As to this clonotype: A junction end diverges from the germline sequence, so it may reflect a read error. The gene calls are TRBV12-3 or TRBV12-4 and TRBJ2-1; 12 bases map to TRBD2. The CDR3 is made up of 13 amino acids. The CDR3 spells CASTHLLAGGLVF. CDR3 coding DNA: TGTGCCAGCACCCATCTACTAGCGGGGGGTTTGGTCTTC.

The chain uses TRBV9 and TRBJ1-5; TRBD1 matches 7 bases. The CDR3 runs 18 residues. CDR1 and CDR2 from the germline V gene are SGDLS and YYNGEE. Unmatched junction bases numbered 12, after V lost 3 bases and J lost 0 bases. The CDR3 here is CASSARTGLLDSNQPQHF. CDR3 DNA: TGTGCCAGCAGCGCTAGGACAGGTCTTTTAGATAGCAATCAGCCCCAGCATTTT.

This clonotype was detected many times. V usage is TRBV12-3 or TRBV12-4 and J usage is TRBJ2-1; D may be TRBD2 (5 bases). The CDR3 is made up of 15 amino acids. V was clipped by 1 base and J by 6 bases, with 13 bases between them. The CDR3 nucleotides are TGTGCCAGCAGTTTAGAATCGGGAATGGGCAATGAGCAGTTCTTC. As protein: CASSLESGMGNEQFF.

This chain links TRBV3-1 with TRBJ2-5; D perhaps matches TRBD2 (5 bases). There are 12 residues in the CDR3. Germline CDR1 is LGHDT and CDR2 is YNNKEL (reference sequence). Trimming left V 0 bases short and J 10 bases short, with 9 bases between. CDR3 sequence (DNA): TGTGCCAGCAGCCAAGATCGGAGGAACCAGTACTTC. Translation gives CASSQDRRNQYF.

This clonotype turned up a few times. The chain joins TRBV4-3 to TRBJ1-2; weak D call: TRBD1 (6 bases). Trimming shortened V by 0 bases and J by 0 bases, and 20 bases separated the two germline ends. The CDR3 covers 19 residues. Germline V gene lookup returns CDR1 LGHNA and CDR2 YSLEER. CDR3 region: CASSQESKTGRQPNYGYTF. CDR3 nucleotides: TGCGCCAGCAGCCAAGAGTCTAAAACAGGGAGGCAACCTAACTATGGCTACACCTTC.

This clonotype was seen a few times. The genes are TRBV15 and TRBJ2-7; D is uncertain. Germline V gene data show CDR1 as LNHNV and CDR2 as YYDKDF (reference sequence). The germline V and J ends were trimmed by 6 bases and 3 bases, with 9 bases remaining between them. There are 12 residues in the CDR3. The CDR3 sequence is CATSYEDYEQYF. CDR3 DNA sequence: TGTGCCACCAGTTATGAAGACTACGAGCAGTACTTC.

The chain links TRBV7-6 to TRBJ2-5; no clear D gene. The V gene's germline CDR1 is SGHVS and CDR2 FNYEAQ. Trimming took 1 base from V and 10 from J, leaving 7 bases between them. The CDR3 extends over 11 amino acids. The CDR3 coding sequence is TGTGCCAGCAGCTTAGAGGGAAACCAGTACTTC. Protein product: CASSLEGNQYF.

The CDR3 spells CASSGRRLADYNEQFF. CDR3 coding DNA: TGTGCCAGCAGCGGCCGGCGCCTAGCGGATTACAATGAGCAGTTCTTC. This rearrangement joins TRBV5-4 to TRBJ2-1, with 7 bases matching TRBD2. The CDR3 is 16 residues long. The germline V gene encodes CDR1 SGHNT and CDR2 YYREEE (reference sequence). With 4 bases clipped from V and 4 bases from J, the junction kept 11 bases outside the gene matches.